Following are 4 T cell receptor beta chains from one sample sequenced in a study of identifying expanded T cells in peripheral blood. Repertoires were generated with immunoSEQ multiplex PCR, while TCRdb's copy carries only in-frame clones and drops some. The sample yields 90,000 or so clones, around 89% seen once. Sequencing was carried out using blood. The receptors here all came from a person aged 18 to 75 in good health.

The J gene is TRBJ2-2, the V gene TRBV7-2, with D perhaps given as TRBD1 or TRBD2 (5 bases each). CDR3 length: 14 amino acids. V dropped 6 bases and J dropped 2 bases, with 10 bases sitting between them. CDR1 is SGHTA, CDR2 FQGNSA, per germline. CDR3 coding DNA: TGTGCCAGCAGAGCGGACACTAACACCGGGGAGCTGTTTTTT. Translating gives CASRADTNTGELFF.

This chain connects TRBV6-1 to TRBJ2-1; D tentatively fits TRBD1 or TRBD2 (5 bases each). Trimming took 4 bases from V and 9 from J, leaving 19 bases between them. Looked up from germline, CDR1 is MNHNS and CDR2 is SASEGT. CDR3 length equals 15 residues. CDR3 bases: TGTGCCAGCAGTGGGGGACCTAATCCTAGCAGTGAGCAGTTCTTC. This sequence encodes CASSGGPNPSSEQFF.

This clone was observed a handful of times. V and J are TRBV4-3 and TRBJ2-6; D gene uncertain. This CDR3 is 16 amino acids long. Trimming took 8 bases from V and 1 from J, leaving 15 bases between them. CDR1 and CDR2 (germline): LGHNA, YSLEER. This CDR3 is CASALVVGSGANVLTF. CDR3 DNA sequence: TGCGCCAGCGCTTTGGTCGTTGGTTCTGGGGCCAACGTCCTGACTTTC.

The chain employs TRBV6-5 and TRBJ2-7; D not resolved. The germline V gene has CDR1 MNHEY and CDR2 SVGAGI. The V end was cut by 2 bases, the J end by 5 bases, with 10 bases between. This CDR3 has 13 residues. CDR3 DNA: TGTGCCAGCAGTTACCGTGTTGGAGACGAGCAGTACTTC. This translates into CASSYRVGDEQYF.